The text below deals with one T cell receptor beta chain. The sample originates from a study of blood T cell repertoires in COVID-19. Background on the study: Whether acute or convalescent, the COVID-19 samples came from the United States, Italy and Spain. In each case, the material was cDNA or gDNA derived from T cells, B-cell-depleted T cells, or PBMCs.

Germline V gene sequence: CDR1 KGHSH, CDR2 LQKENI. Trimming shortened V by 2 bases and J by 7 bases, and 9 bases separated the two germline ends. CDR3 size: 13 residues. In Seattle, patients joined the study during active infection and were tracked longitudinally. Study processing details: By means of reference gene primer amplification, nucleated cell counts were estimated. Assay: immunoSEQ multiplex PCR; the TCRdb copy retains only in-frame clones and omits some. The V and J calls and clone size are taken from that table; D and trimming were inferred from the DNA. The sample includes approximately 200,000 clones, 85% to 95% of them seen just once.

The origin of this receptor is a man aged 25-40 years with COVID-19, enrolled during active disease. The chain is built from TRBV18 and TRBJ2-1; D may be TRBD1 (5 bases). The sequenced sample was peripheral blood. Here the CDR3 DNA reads TGTGCCAGCTCACCATCAGGGAATAATGAGCAGTTCTTC. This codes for CASSPSGNNEQFF. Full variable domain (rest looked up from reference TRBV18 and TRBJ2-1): NAGVMQNPRHLVRRRGQEARLRCSPMKGHSHVYWYRQLPEEGLKFMVYLQKENIIDESGMPKERFSAEFPKEGPSILRIQQVVRGDSAAYFCASSPSGNNEQFFGPGTRLTVL.